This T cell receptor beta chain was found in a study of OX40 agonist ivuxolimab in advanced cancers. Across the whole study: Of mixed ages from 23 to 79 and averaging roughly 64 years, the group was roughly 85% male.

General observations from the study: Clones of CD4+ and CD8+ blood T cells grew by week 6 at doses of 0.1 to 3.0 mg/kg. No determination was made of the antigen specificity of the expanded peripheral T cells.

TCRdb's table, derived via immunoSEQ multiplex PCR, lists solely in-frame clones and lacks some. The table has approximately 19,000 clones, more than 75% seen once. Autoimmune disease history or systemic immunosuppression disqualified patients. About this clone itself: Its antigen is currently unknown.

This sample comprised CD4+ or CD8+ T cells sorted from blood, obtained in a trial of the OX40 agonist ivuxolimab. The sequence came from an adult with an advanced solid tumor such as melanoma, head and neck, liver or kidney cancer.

Here the CDR3 DNA reads TGCGCCAGCACTCCGGGACAGGATTATTCACCCCTCCACTTT. Amino acid sequence: CASTPGQDYSPLHF. The genes are TRBV5-1 and TRBJ1-6, with 8 nucleotides matching TRBD1. The V segment lost 6 bases and the J segment 8 bases; nucleotides outside the gene matches: 7. Germline V lookup: CDR1 SGHRS, CDR2 YFSETQ. This CDR3 is built from 14 residues.